The text below deals with one T cell receptor beta chain. The antigen it binds to is not known. The sample holds no much larger clone one base away, and base qualities are not on file. The sample is drawn from a study of control samples from healthy donors and cancer patients (dated by TCRdb to 2020 to 2022). Library method: the immunoSEQ multiplex PCR assay. As stored in TCRdb, this immuneACCESS dataset retains in-frame rearrangements with V and J assigned. A fraction of the clones does not appear; measured against another copy, unresolved V genes explain less than half of the discrepancy, and the remainder lacks a known reason. Recorded for this sample are 150,000 to 200,000 clones; 88% of them occurred a single time. Over 1.5% of the sample goes to the ten largest clones. The germline V gene (reference sequence) provides CDR1 LGHDT and CDR2 YNNKEL. V is clipped by 4 bases and J by 12 bases, and the sequence between their germline boundaries is 15 bases long. Measured from the cysteine to the phenylalanine, the CDR3 is 12 residues long. Only the CDR3 portion is preserved as DNA: 36 bases, with reading frame beginning at the first base.

The sequence came from a man aged 18 to 30 in good health. The specimen was blood. The chain links TRBV3-1 (or the pseudogene TRBV3-2) with TRBJ1-1; a tentative D match to TRBD1 spans 5 bases. The DNA sequence is as follows: TGTGCCAGCAGCCCCGGGACGGCGGAGACTTTCTTT. This codes for CASSPGTAETFF.